The present T cell receptor beta chain was sequenced within a study of siplizumab effects on memory and regulatory T cells. Germline V gene data show CDR1 as PRHDT and CDR2 as FYEKMQ (reference sequence). This CDR3 region has 13 residues. V gave up 4 bases and J gave up 8 bases, with 14 bases separating them. The assay was immunoSEQ multiplex PCR, and TCRdb's table has in-frame clones only and misses some. The sample carries 50,000 to 60,000 clones, about 88% recorded once. This clone was counted between two and nine times. The specimen sequenced was naive CD8+ T cells sorted from blood. The sequence was obtained from a human donor in good health. This chain joins TRBV13 and TRBJ1-2; D uncertain. CDR3 nucleotide sequence: TGTGCCAGCAGCTACCAACGCCTCGGGGGCTACACCTTC. It codes for CASSYQRLGGYTF.